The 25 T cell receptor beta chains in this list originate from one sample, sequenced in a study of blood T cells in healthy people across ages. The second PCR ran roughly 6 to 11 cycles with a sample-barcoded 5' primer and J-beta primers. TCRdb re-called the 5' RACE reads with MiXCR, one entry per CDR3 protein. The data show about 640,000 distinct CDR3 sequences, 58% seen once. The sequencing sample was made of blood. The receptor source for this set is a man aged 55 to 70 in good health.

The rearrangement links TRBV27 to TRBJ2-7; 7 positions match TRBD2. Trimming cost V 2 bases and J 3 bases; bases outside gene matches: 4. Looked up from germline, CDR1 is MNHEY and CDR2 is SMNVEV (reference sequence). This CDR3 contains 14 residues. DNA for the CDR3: TGTGCCAGCAGTTTAAAGCGGGGTTTCTACGAGCAGTACTTC. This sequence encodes CASSLKRGFYEQYF.

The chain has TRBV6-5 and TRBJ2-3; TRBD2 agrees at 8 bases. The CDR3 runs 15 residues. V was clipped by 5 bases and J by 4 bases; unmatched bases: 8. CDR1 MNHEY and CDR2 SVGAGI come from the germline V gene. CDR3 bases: TGTGCCAGCAGTCTGGCGCGGGGGGTCCCAGATACGCAGTATTTT. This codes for CASSLARGVPDTQYF.

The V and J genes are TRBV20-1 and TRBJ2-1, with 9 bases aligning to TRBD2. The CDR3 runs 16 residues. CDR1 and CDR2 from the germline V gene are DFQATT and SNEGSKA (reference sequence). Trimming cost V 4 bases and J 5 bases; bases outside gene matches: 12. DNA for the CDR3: TGCAGTGCTAACGCCAATTGGCTAGCGGGGAACAATGAGCAGTTCTTC. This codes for CSANANWLAGNNEQFF.

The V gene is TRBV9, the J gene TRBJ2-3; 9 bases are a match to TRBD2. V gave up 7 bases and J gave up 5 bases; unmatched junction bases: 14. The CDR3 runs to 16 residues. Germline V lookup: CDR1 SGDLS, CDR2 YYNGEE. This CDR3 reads CASDPLGRGGKDTQYF. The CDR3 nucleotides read TGTGCCAGCGACCCCCTGGGGCGGGGGGGCAAAGATACGCAGTATTTT.

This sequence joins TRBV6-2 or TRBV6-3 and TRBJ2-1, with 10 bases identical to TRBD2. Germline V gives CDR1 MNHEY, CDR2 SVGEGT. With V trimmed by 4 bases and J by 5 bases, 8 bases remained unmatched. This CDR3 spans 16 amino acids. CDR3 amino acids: CASSSGTSASHNEQFF. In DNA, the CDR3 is TGTGCCAGCAGTTCCGGGACTAGCGCGTCACACAATGAGCAGTTCTTC.

The CDR3 nucleotides read TGTGCCTTCACACCTGAAGTAAAGGGAGGACGGGCAGATACGCAGTATTTT. Its translation is CAFTPEVKGGRADTQYF. The J gene is TRBJ2-3, the V gene TRBV25-1, with D perhaps TRBD2 (6 bases). Germline V gene sequence: CDR1 MGHDK, CDR2 SYGVNS. The CDR3 contains 17 residues. V dropped 11 bases and J dropped 4 bases, with 28 bases sitting between them.

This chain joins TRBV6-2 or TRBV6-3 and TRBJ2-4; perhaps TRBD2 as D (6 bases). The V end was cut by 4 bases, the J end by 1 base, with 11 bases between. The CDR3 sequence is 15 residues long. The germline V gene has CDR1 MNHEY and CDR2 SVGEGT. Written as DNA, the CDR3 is TGTGCCAGCAGTTCCGGGACTCTCGCCAAAAACATTCAGTACTTC. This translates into CASSSGTLAKNIQYF.

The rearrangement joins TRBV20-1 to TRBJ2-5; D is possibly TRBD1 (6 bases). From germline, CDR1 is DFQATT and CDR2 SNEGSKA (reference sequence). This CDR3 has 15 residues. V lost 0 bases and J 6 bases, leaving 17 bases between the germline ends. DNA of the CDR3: TGCAGTGCTAGAGATCAGGACCGAGGGGGAAAGACCCAGTACTTC. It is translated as CSARDQDRGGKTQYF.

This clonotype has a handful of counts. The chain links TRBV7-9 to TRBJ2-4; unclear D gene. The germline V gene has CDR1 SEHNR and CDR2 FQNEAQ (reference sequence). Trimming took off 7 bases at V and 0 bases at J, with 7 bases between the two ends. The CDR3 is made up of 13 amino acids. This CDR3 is CASTSLAKNIQYF. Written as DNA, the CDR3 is TGTGCCAGCACATCTTTAGCCAAAAACATTCAGTACTTC.

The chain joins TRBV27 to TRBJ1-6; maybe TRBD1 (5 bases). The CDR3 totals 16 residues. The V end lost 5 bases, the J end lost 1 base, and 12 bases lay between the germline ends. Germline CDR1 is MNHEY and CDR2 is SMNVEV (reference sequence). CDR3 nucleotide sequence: TGTGCCAGCAGTCCGACCAGACAGTCCTATAATTCACCCCTCCACTTT. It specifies CASSPTRQSYNSPLHF.

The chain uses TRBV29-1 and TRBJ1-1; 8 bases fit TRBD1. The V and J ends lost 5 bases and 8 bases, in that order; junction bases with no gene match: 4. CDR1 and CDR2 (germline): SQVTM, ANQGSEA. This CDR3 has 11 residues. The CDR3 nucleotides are TGCAGCGTTCGACAGGGGAGGGAAGCTTTCTTT. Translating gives CSVRQGREAFF.

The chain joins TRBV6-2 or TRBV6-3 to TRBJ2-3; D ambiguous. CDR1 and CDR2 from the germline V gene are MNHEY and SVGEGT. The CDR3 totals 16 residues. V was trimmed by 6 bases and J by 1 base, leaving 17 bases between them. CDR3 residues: CASRTLGPLGTDTQYF. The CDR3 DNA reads TGTGCCAGCAGGACCTTGGGCCCCTTGGGCACAGATACGCAGTATTTT.

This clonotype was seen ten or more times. The CDR3 region has the DNA TGCAGCGGTGGACAGGCGGAGACCCAGTACTTC. It codes for CSGGQAETQYF. V and J are TRBV29-1 and TRBJ2-5; TRBD1 matches 7 bases. The CDR3 extends over 11 amino acids. After removal of 7 bases from V and 5 bases from J, the junction contained 4 bases not matched to a gene. Germline CDR1 and CDR2: SQVTM and ANQGSEA.

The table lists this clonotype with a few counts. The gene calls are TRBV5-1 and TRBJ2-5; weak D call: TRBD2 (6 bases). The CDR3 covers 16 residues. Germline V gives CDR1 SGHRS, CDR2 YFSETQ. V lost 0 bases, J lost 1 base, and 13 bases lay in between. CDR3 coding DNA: TGCGCCAGCAGCTTGGGTGGCGGGGCCTTCCAAGAGACCCAGTACTTC. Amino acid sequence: CASSLGGGAFQETQYF.

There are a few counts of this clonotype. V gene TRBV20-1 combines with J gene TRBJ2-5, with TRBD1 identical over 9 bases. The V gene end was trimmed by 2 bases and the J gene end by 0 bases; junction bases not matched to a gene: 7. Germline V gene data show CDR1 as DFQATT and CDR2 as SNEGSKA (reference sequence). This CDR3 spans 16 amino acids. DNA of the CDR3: TGCAGTGCTAGATCCCCCGGGACAGGGTACCAAGAGACCCAGTACTTC. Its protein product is CSARSPGTGYQETQYF.

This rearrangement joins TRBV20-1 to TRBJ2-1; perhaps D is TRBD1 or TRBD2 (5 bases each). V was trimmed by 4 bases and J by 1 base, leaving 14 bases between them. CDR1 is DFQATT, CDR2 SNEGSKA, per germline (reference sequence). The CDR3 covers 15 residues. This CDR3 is CSAKWGIGSYNEQFF. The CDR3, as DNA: TGCAGTGCTAAATGGGGGATAGGATCCTACAATGAGCAGTTCTTC.

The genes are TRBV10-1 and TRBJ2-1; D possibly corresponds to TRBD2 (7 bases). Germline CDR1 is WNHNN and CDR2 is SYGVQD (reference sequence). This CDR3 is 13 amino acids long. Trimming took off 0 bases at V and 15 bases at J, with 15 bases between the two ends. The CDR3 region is CASSESDGGGGFF. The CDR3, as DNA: TGCGCCAGCAGTGAGTCGGATGGGGGCGGGGGGTTCTTC.

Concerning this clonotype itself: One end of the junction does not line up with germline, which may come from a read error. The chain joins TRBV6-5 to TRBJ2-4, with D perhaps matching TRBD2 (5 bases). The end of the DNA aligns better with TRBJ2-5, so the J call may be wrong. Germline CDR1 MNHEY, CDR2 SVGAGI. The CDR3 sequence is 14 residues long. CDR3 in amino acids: CAGSYGGASGTQYF. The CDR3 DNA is TGTGCCGGCAGTTACGGAGGCGCGTCAGGGACCCAGTACTTC.

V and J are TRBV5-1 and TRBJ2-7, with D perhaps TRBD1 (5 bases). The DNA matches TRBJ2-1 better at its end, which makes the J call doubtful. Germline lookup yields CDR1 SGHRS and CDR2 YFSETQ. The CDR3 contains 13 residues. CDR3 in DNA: TGCGCCAGCAGCTGGCAGGGTACGGATGAGCAGTTCTTC. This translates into CASSWQGTDEQFF.

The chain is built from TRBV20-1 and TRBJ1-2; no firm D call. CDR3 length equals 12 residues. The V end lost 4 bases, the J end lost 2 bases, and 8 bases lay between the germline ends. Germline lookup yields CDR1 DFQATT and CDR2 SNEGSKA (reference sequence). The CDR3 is CSANRNNYGYTF. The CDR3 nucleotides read TGCAGTGCTAACAGAAACAACTATGGCTACACCTTC.

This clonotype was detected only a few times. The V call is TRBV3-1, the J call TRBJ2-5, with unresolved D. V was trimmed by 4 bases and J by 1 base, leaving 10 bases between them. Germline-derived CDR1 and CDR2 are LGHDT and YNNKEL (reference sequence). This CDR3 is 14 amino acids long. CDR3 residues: CASSRRGAQETQYF. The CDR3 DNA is TGTGCCAGCAGCCGGAGAGGTGCCCAAGAGACCCAGTACTTC.

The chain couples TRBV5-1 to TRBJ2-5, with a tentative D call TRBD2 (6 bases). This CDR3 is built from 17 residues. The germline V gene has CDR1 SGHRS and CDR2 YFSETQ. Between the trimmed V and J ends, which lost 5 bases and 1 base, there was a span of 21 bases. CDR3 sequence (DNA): TGCGCCAGCAGAGTCGGGCCGTCGGCGGGGTTCCAAGAGACCCAGTACTTC. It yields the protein CASRVGPSAGFQETQYF.

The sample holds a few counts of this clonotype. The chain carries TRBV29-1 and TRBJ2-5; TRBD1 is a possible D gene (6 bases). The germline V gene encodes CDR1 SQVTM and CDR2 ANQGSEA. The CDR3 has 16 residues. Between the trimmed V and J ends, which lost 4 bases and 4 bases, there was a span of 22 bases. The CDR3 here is CSVGYGTPLGRETQYF. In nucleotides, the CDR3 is TGCAGCGTTGGCTACGGGACACCATTAGGGAGAGAGACCCAGTACTTC.

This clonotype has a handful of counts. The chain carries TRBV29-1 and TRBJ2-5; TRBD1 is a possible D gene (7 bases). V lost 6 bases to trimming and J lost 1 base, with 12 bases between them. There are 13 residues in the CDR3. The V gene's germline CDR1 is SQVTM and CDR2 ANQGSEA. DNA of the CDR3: TGCAGCGTCCGACAGGGAGGCCAAGAGACCCAGTACTTC. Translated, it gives CSVRQGGQETQYF.

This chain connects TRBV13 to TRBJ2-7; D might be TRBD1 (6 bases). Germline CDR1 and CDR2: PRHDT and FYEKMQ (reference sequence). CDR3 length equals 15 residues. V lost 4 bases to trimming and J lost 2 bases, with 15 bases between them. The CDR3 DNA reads TGTGCCAGCAGCTCCCCAGGACAGAGCGCCTACGAGCAGTACTTC. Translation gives CASSSPGQSAYEQYF.